Each of the 24 T cell receptor beta chains below was sequenced from the same sample in a study of cytomegalovirus exposure and HLA in healthy donors. A multiplex PCR was run with 60 Vbeta primers and 13 Jbeta primers. TCRdb keeps only in-frame clones here, not all; method: immunoSEQ multiplex PCR. The table has approximately 67,000 clones, roughly two thirds seen once. The sequenced sample was PBMCs. The receptors derive from a woman aged 25 to 39 in good health and CMV-seronegative.

The rearrangement joins TRBV5-6 to TRBJ1-2; D is unclear. The V and J ends lost 6 bases and 0 bases respectively, with 21 bases between them. The length of the CDR3 is 17 residues. The germline V gene encodes CDR1 SGHDT and CDR2 YYEEEE. The CDR3 DNA is TGTGCCAGCACCTTATATTCGTCGAGAGGTGCTAACTATGGCTACACCTTC. It encodes CASTLYSSRGANYGYTF.

Only a few counts were recorded for this clone. The gene calls are TRBV4-3 and TRBJ2-7, with 9 bases identical to TRBD2. V shed 8 bases, J shed 4 bases, and the junction held 15 bases outside the gene matches. The CDR3 spans 16 residues. Germline V lookup: CDR1 LGHNA, CDR2 YSLEER. CDR3 DNA sequence: TGCGCCAGCGGCCGAGATTTCCTAGCGGGACTTTACGAGCAGTACTTC. Its protein is CASGRDFLAGLYEQYF.

The chain employs TRBV7-9 and TRBJ1-1, with TRBD1 matching over 7 bases. Per the germline V gene, CDR1 is SEHNR and CDR2 is FQNEAQ (reference sequence). Trimming at V came to 5 bases and at J to 5 bases, leaving 8 bases not matched to a gene. The CDR3 totals 14 residues. The CDR3, as DNA: TGTGCCAGCAGCCGAGGCAGCAGGGGGACTGAAGCTTTCTTT. As protein: CASSRGSRGTEAFF.

V usage is TRBV5-6 and J usage is TRBJ2-5, with 7 bases lining up with TRBD1. The trim removed 3 bases at V and 2 bases at J, leaving 7 bases unmatched. The CDR3 runs 15 residues. Germline CDR1 is SGHDT and CDR2 is YYEEEE. In DNA form, the CDR3 reads TGTGCCAGCAGCTCGAACCGGGACAGACAAGAGACCCAGTACTTC. The encoded protein is CASSSNRDRQETQYF. The full variable domain, in which reference TRBV5-6 and TRBJ2-5 provide the parts outside the CDR3, is DAGVTQSPTHLIKTRGQQVTLRCSPKSGHDTVSWYQQALGQGPQFIFQYYEEEERQRGNFPDRFSGHQFPNYSSELNVNALLLGDSALYLCASSSNRDRQETQYFGPGTRLLVL.

The chain has TRBV6-5 and TRBJ1-4; possible D gene TRBD1, 5 bases. Trimming took off 5 bases at V and 7 bases at J, with 11 bases between the two ends. CDR3 length: 13 residues. Per the germline V gene, CDR1 is MNHEY and CDR2 is SVGAGI. The CDR3 DNA follows: TGTGCCAGCAGTGTGGGGCAGGGTGAAAAACTGTTTTTT. Translation: CASSVGQGEKLFF.

CDR3 sequence reads: CASSPEQAYEQYF. In DNA form, the CDR3 reads TGTGCCAGCAGCCCTGAGCAGGCCTACGAGCAGTACTTC. This chain joins TRBV7-8 and TRBJ2-7, with D hard to call. This CDR3 contains 13 residues. The germline CDR1 and CDR2 sequences are SGHVS and FQNEAQ. Trimming pared 5 bases from V and 2 bases from J, leaving 10 bases between.

The chain links TRBV11-3 to TRBJ1-1, with 8 bases that match TRBD1. CDR1 is SGHNT, CDR2 YENEEA, per germline. V shed 2 bases, J shed 4 bases, and the junction held 6 bases outside the gene matches. CDR3 size: 15 residues. The CDR3 DNA follows: TGTGCCAGCAGCTTAACAGGGGGAGTTAGCACTGAAGCTTTCTTT. Amino acids: CASSLTGGVSTEAFF. Looking up the rest from reference TRBV11-3 and TRBJ1-1 gives the full variable domain: EAGVVQSPRYKIIEKKQPVAFWCNPISGHNTLYWYLQNLGQGPELLIRYENEEAVDDSQLPKDRFSAERLKGVDSTLKIQPAELGDSAVYLCASSLTGGVSTEAFFGQGTRLTVV.

This sequence joins TRBV5-1 and TRBJ2-5; TRBD1 aligns across 8 bases. The J call is doubtful: the DNA matches TRBJ2-7 better. Germline CDR1 is SGHRS and CDR2 is YFSETQ. The CDR3 loop spans 14 amino acids. CDR3 sequence: CASSWGDRSYEQYF. The CDR3 DNA reads as TGCGCCAGCAGCTGGGGGGACAGGTCCTACGAGCAGTACTTC.

This clone was counted between two and nine times. The chain combines TRBV28 with TRBJ2-5; 9 bases align to TRBD2. V lost 2 bases and J lost 4; bases outside the gene matches: 14. CDR1 and CDR2 from the germline V gene are MDHEN and SYDVKM. The CDR3 sequence is 18 residues long. CDR3 protein: CASSLHRFERGAGETQYF. The CDR3 DNA follows: TGTGCCAGCAGTTTACACAGATTCGAGCGGGGGGCCGGAGAGACCCAGTACTTC.

V is TRBV2 and J is TRBJ2-3; D unresolved. Germline lookup yields CDR1 SNHLY and CDR2 FYNNEI. The CDR3 has 12 amino acids. Trimming removed 4 bases at V and 1 base at J, with 3 bases between. The CDR3, as DNA: TGTGCCAGCAGTGCAGGCACAGATACGCAGTATTTT. It is translated as CASSAGTDTQYF.

This clone appeared a few times. The J gene is TRBJ2-3, the V gene TRBV5-4, with D tentatively TRBD1 (6 bases). Germline V gene sequence: CDR1 SGHNT, CDR2 YYREEE (reference sequence). V lost 4 bases to trimming and J lost 2 bases, with 14 bases between them. The CDR3 is 15 amino acids. The CDR3 region has the DNA TGTGCCAGCAGCGATACACAGGGTCTCACAGATACGCAGTATTTT. Translating gives CASSDTQGLTDTQYF. Full variable domain (missing parts from reference TRBV5-4 and TRBJ2-3): ETGVTQSPTHLIKTRGQQVTLRCSSQSGHNTVSWYQQALGQGPQFIFQYYREEENGRGNFPPRFSGLQFPNYSSELNVNALELDDSALYLCASSDTQGLTDTQYFGPGTRLTVL.

This clone has a handful of counts. The chain carries TRBV5-5 and TRBJ2-3; D remains ambiguous. The germline gives CDR1 SGHKS, CDR2 YYEKEE (reference sequence). CDR3 length equals 17 residues. Trimming cost V 5 bases and J 5 bases, with 24 bases left between them. The CDR3 DNA reads as TGTGCCAGCAGATCATCCTCGGGTAGGAATCGAGGAGATACGCAGTATTTT. Protein: CASRSSSGRNRGDTQYF. The full variable domain, rest sourced from reference TRBV5-5 and TRBJ2-3, is DAGVTQSPTHLIKTRGQQVTLRCSPISGHKSVSWYQQVLGQGPQFIFQYYEKEERGRGNFPDRFSARQFPNYSSELNVNALLLGDSALYLCASRSSSGRNRGDTQYFGPGTRLTVL.

The gene calls are TRBV5-1 and TRBJ1-2; 9 bases align to TRBD1. V lost 4 bases, J lost 7 bases, and 8 bases stayed unmatched. Germline-derived CDR1 and CDR2 are SGHRS and YFSETQ. The CDR3 sequence is 14 residues long. The CDR3 loop is CASSLDRGLSGYTF. The CDR3 region has the DNA TGCGCCAGCAGCCTGGACAGGGGTTTGAGTGGCTACACCTTC.

The CDR3 loop reads CASSLNKNTEAFF. DNA of the CDR3: TGTGCCAGCAGCTTAAACAAGAACACTGAAGCTTTCTTT. This chain uses TRBV7-3 with TRBJ1-1; D is uncertain. Trimming left V 1 base short and J 1 base short, with 4 bases between. The CDR3 is 13 amino acids. The germline V gene encodes CDR1 SGHTA and CDR2 FQGTGA.

The J gene is TRBJ1-1, the V gene TRBV5-5; TRBD1 agrees at 7 bases. Germline loops: CDR1 SGHKS, CDR2 YYEKEE (reference sequence). The CDR3 covers 16 residues. V was pared by 0 bases and J by 4 bases, with 9 bases of the junction left unmatched. The CDR3 reads CASSLEGAVRVTEAFF. In DNA form, the CDR3 reads TGTGCCAGCAGCTTGGAGGGGGCGGTTAGGGTCACTGAAGCTTTCTTT.

V gene TRBV19 combines with J gene TRBJ2-5, with 7 bases identical to TRBD1. The CDR3 has 13 amino acids. Germline V lookup: CDR1 LNHDA, CDR2 SQIVND (reference sequence). CDR3 amino acids: CASRGTDQETQYF. In nucleotides, the CDR3 is TGTGCTTCTAGGGGGACAGATCAAGAGACCCAGTACTTC.

The chain combines TRBV15 with TRBJ2-1; D could derive from TRBD1 or TRBD2 (6 bases each). Trimming cost V 5 bases and J 8 bases, with 16 bases left between them. Germline V lookup: CDR1 LNHNV, CDR2 YYDKDF (reference sequence). This CDR3 is built from 14 residues. The DNA of the CDR3 is TGTGCCACCAGCGGAGGGTACAGGGCATATGAGCAGTTCTTC. It codes for CATSGGYRAYEQFF.

The chain is built from TRBV11-1 and TRBJ2-3; D may be TRBD1 (5 bases). Germline CDR1 and CDR2: SGHAT and FQDESV (reference sequence). CDR3 size: 15 residues. Between the trimmed V and J ends, which lost 2 bases and 2 bases, there was a span of 11 bases. The CDR3 DNA follows: TGTGCCAGCAGCTTAAATCTGGGGCTCACAGATACGCAGTATTTT. It translates to CASSLNLGLTDTQYF.

The chain uses TRBV7-2 and TRBJ2-3, with D perhaps TRBD1 (5 bases). V lost 2 bases, J lost 5 bases, and 11 bases lay in between. There are 14 residues in the CDR3. CDR1 is SGHTA and CDR2 is FQGNSA in the germline V gene. The chain's CDR3 is CASSLSLQGDTQYF. CDR3 nucleotide sequence: TGTGCCAGCAGCTTAAGCTTGCAGGGAGATACGCAGTATTTT. Full variable domain (missing parts from reference TRBV7-2 and TRBJ2-3): GAGVSQSPSNKVTEKGKDVELRCDPISGHTALYWYRQSLGQGLEFLIYFQGNSAPDKSGLPSDRFSAERTGGSVSTLTIQRTQQEDSAVYLCASSLSLQGDTQYFGPGTRLTVL.

The genes are TRBV5-1 and TRBJ1-6, with D unclear. V lost 0 bases, J lost 8 bases, and 12 bases lay in between. Looked up from germline, CDR1 is SGHRS and CDR2 is YFSETQ. This CDR3 contains 15 residues. The CDR3 DNA is TGCGCCAGCAGCTTGGATGAGGCCCCGGATTCACCCCTCCACTTT. Protein: CASSLDEAPDSPLHF.

This chain connects TRBV6-5 to TRBJ1-5; TRBD1 is a possible D gene (5 bases). V lost 6 bases and J 2 bases, leaving 11 bases between the germline ends. CDR1 and CDR2 (germline): MNHEY, SVGAGI. The CDR3 sequence is 14 residues long. CDR3 coding DNA: TGTGCCAGCAGCAGACCGACAGGCAATCAGCCCCAGCATTTT. It codes for CASSRPTGNQPQHF.

In this sample, this clone turned up a few times. The V call is TRBV5-1, the J call TRBJ1-1; weak D call: TRBD1 (5 bases). The CDR3 runs 12 residues. Germline loops: CDR1 SGHRS, CDR2 YFSETQ. V was clipped by 5 bases and J by 6 bases, with 11 bases between them. This CDR3 reads CASSDGGAEAFF. DNA for the CDR3: TGCGCCAGCAGTGATGGGGGGGCTGAAGCTTTCTTT.

V is TRBV4-1 and J is TRBJ2-5; D perhaps matches TRBD1 (6 bases). CDR3 size: 13 residues. The germline gives CDR1 MGHRA, CDR2 YSYEKL. V lost 4 bases and J 3 bases, leaving 9 bases between the germline ends. As DNA, the CDR3 is TGCGCCAGCAGCCGTAACAGGGAAGAGACCCAGTACTTC. Amino acid sequence: CASSRNREETQYF.

This clone was observed a handful of times. V and J are TRBV10-3 and TRBJ2-2, with a possible D match to TRBD1 (6 bases). Trimming took off 5 bases at V and 5 bases at J, with 12 bases between the two ends. CDR3 length equals 14 residues. Germline V lookup: CDR1 ENHRY, CDR2 SYGVKD. This chain's CDR3 is CAISWGTGTGELFF. The CDR3 DNA follows: TGTGCCATCAGTTGGGGCACAGGGACCGGGGAGCTGTTTTTT.